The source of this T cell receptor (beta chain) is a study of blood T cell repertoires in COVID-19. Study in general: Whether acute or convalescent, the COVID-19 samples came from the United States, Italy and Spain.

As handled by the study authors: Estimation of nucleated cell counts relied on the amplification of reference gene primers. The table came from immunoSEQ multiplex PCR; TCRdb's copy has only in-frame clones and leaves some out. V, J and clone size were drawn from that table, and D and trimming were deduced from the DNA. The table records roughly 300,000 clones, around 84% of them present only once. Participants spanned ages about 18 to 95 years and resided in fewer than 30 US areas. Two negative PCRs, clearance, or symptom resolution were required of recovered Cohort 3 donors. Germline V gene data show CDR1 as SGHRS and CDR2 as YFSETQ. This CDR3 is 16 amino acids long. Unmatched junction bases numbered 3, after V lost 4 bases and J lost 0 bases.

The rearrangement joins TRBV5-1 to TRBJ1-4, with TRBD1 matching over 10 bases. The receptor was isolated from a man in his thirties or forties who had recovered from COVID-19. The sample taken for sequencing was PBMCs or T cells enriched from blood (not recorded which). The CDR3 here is CASSPGTGATNEKLFF. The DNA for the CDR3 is TGCGCCAGCAGCCCGGGGACAGGGGCAACTAATGAAAAACTGTTTTTT.